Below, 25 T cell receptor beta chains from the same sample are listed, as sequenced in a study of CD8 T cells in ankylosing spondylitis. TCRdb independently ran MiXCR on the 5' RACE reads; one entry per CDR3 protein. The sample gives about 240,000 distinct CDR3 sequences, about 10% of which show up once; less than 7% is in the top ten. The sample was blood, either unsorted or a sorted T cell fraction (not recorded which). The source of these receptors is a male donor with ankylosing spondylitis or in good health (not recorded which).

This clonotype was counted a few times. The CDR3 sequence is CASSFRLAEGRQFF. The CDR3 DNA follows: TGTGCCAGCAGCTTTAGGCTAGCGGAAGGGAGGCAGTTCTTC. The chain employs TRBV7-9 and TRBJ2-1, with TRBD2 identical over 7 bases. Germline V gene sequence: CDR1 SEHNR, CDR2 FQNEAQ (reference sequence). Trimming took 3 bases from V and 12 from J; bases not matched to a gene: 11. The CDR3 sequence is 14 residues long.

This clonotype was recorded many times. DNA of the CDR3: TGTGCCAGCAGCTTAGCGGATGGGGCTGAGGAGCAGTACTTC. Translated, it gives CASSLADGAEEQYF. The rearrangement uses TRBV7-2 and TRBJ2-7, with D possibly being TRBD1 (5 bases). This CDR3 region has 14 residues. The germline V gene has CDR1 SGHTA and CDR2 FQGNSA. Trimming removed 0 bases at V and 7 bases at J, with 13 bases between.

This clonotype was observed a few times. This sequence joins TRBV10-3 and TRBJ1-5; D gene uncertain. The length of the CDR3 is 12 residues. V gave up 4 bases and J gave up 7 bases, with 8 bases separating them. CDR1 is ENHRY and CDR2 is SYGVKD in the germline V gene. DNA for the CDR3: TGTGCCATCAGTGGGGAAAGGCAGCCCCAGCATTTT. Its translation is CAISGERQPQHF.

CDR3 loop: CASSQPARTIYNEQFF. The CDR3 nucleotides read TGCGCCAGCAGCCAACCTGCCCGGACTATCTACAATGAGCAGTTCTTC. This chain links TRBV4-1 with TRBJ2-1; tentative D call: TRBD2 (6 bases). This CDR3 has 16 residues. V lost 2 bases and J lost 3, with 14 bases in between. The V gene's germline CDR1 is MGHRA and CDR2 YSYEKL.

The CDR3 DNA is TGTGCCAGCAGTGTCACAGGGGACTACTATGGCTACACCTTC. It translates to CASSVTGDYYGYTF. The chain uses TRBV2 and TRBJ1-2, with 7 bases aligning to TRBD1. Germline assignment: CDR1 SNHLY and CDR2 FYNNEI. Trimming took 4 bases from V and 3 from J; bases not matched to a gene: 5. The CDR3 is 14 residues long.

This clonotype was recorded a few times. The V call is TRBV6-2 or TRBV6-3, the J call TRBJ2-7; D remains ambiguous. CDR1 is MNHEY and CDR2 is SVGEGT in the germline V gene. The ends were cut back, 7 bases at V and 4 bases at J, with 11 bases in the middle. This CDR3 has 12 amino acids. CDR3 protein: CASTGLEYEQYF. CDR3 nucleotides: TGTGCCAGCACTGGTTTGGAATACGAGCAGTACTTC.

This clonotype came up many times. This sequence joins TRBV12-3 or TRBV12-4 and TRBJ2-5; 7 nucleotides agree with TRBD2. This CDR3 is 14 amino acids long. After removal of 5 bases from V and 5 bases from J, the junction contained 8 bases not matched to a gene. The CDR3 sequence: CASSPPRGSETQYF. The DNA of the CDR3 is TGTGCCAGCAGTCCCCCTCGCGGGAGTGAGACCCAGTACTTC.

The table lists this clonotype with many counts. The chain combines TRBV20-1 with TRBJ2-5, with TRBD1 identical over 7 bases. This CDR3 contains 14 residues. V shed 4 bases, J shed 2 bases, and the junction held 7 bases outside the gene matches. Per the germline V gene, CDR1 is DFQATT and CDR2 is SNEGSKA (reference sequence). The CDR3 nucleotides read TGCAGTGCTATCCCCGGACAGGCGCAAGAGACCCAGTACTTC. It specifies CSAIPGQAQETQYF.

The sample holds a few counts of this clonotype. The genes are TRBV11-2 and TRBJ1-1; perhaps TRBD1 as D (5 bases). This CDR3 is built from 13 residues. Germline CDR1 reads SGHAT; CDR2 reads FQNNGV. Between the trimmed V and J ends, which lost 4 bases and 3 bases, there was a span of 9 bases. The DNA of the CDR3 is TGTGCCAGCAGCTGGGGACGGGACACTGAAGCTTTCTTT. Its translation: CASSWGRDTEAFF.

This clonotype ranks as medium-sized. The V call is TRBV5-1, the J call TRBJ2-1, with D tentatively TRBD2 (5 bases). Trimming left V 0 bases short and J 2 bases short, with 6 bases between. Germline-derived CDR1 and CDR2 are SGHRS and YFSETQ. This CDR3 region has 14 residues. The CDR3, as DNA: TGCGCCAGCAGCTTGGACGGGACCTACAATGAGCAGTTCTTC. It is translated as CASSLDGTYNEQFF.

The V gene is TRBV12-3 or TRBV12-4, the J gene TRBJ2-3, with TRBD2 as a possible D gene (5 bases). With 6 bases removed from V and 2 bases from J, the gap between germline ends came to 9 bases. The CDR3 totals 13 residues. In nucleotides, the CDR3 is TGTGCCAGCAGATCGGACTCCACAGATACGCAGTATTTT. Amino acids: CASRSDSTDTQYF.

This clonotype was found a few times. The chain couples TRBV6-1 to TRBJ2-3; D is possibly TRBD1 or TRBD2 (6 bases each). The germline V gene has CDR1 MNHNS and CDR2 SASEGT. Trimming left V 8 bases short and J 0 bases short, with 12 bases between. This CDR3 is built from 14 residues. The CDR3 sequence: CASGGGLSTDTQYF. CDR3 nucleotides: TGTGCCAGCGGAGGGGGACTCAGCACAGATACGCAGTATTTT.

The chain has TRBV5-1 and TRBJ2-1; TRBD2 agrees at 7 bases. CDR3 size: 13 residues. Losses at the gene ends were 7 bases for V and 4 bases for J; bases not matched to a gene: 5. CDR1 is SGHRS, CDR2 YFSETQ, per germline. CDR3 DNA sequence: TGCGCCAGCGGGGGGGGGTCTTACAATGAGCAGTTCTTC. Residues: CASGGGSYNEQFF.

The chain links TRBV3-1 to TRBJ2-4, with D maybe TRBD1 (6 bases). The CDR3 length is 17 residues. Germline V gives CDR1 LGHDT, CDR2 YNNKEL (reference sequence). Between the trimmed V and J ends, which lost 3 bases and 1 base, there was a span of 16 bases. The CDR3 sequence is CASSQGVPGAAKNIQYF. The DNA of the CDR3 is TGTGCCAGCAGCCAGGGTGTCCCAGGGGCGGCCAAAAACATTCAGTACTTC. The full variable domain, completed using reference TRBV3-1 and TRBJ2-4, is DTAVSQTPKYLVTQMGNDKSIKCEQNLGHDTMYWYKQDSKKFLKIMFSYNNKELIINETVPNRFSPKSPDKAHLNLHINSLELGDSAVYFCASSQGVPGAAKNIQYFGAGTRLSVL.

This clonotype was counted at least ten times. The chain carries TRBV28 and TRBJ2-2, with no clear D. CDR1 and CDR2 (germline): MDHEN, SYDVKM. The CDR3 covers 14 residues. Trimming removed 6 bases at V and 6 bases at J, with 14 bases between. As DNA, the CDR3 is TGTGCCAGCAGCCCATCCTCGGCTGCCGGGGAGCTGTTTTTT. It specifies CASSPSSAAGELFF.

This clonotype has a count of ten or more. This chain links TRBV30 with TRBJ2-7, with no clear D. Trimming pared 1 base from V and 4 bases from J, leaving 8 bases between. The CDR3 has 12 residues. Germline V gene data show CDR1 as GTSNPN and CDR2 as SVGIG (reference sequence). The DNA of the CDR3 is TGTGCCTGGAGTGATCAGGCGTACGAGCAGTACTTC. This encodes CAWSDQAYEQYF.

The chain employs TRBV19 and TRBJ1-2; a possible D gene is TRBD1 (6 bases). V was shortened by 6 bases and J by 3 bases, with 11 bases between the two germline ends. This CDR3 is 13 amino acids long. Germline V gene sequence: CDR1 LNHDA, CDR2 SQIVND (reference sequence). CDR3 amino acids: CASRVDSDYGYTF. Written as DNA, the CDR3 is TGTGCCAGTAGGGTGGACAGCGACTATGGCTACACCTTC.

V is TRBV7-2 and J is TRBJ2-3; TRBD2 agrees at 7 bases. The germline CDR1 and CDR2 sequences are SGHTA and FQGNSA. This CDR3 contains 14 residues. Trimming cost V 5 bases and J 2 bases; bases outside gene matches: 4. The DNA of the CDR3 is TGTGCCAGCAGCCCTCAGCGGGACACAGATACGCAGTATTTT. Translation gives CASSPQRDTDTQYF.

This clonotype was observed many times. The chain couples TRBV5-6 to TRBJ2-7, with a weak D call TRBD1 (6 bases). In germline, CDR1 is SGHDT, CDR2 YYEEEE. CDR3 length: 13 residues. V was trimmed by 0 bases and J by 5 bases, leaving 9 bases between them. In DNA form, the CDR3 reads TGTGCCAGCAGCTTGGACAGGGCTGACGAGCAGTACTTC. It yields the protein CASSLDRADEQYF.

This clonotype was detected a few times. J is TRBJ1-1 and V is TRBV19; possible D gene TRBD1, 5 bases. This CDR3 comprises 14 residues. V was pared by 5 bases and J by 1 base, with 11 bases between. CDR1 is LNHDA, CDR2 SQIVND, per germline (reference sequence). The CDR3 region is CASSVGLTNTEAFF. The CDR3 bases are TGTGCCAGTAGTGTGGGACTGACGAACACTGAAGCTTTCTTT.

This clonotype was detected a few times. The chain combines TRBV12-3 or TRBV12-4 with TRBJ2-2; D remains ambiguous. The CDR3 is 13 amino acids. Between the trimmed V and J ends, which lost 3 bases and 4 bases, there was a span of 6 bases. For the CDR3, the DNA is TGTGCCAGCAGTTTCACACCCACCGGGGAGCTGTTTTTT. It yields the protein CASSFTPTGELFF.

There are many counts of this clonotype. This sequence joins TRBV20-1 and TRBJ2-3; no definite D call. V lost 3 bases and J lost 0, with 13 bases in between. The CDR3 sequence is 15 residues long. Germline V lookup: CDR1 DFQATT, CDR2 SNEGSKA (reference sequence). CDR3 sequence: CSASATQASTDTQYF. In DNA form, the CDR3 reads TGCAGTGCTAGCGCTACGCAAGCTAGCACAGATACGCAGTATTTT.

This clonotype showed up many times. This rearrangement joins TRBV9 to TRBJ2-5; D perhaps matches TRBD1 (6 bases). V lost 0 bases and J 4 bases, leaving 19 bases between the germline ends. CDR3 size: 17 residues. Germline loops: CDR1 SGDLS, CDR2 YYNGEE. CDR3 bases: TGTGCCAGCAGCGTAGGGGTCCCGGGACAAATCGGAGAGACCCAGTACTTC. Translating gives CASSVGVPGQIGETQYF.

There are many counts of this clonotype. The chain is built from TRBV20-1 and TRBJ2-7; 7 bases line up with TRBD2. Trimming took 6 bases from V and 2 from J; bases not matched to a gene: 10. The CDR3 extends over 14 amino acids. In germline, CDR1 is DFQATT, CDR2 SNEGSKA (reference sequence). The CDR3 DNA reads TGCAGTGCAACCAGCGGGGTAATGACCTACGAGCAGTACTTC. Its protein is CSATSGVMTYEQYF.

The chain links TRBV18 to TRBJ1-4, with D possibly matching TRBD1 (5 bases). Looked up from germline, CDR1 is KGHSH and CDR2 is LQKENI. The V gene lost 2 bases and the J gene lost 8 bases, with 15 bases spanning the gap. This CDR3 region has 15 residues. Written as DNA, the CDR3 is TGTGCCAGCTCACCAAGGACGGGGGAGGTGGAAAAACTGTTTTTT. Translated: CASSPRTGEVEKLFF. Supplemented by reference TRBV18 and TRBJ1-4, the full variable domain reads NAGVMQNPRHLVRRRGQEARLRCSPMKGHSHVYWYRQLPEEGLKFMVYLQKENIIDESGMPKERFSAEFPKEGPSILRIQQVVRGDSAAYFCASSPRTGEVEKLFFGSGTQLSVL.